Shown below are 30 T cell receptor beta chains from a single sample sequenced in a study of cytomegalovirus exposure and HLA in healthy donors (dated by TCRdb to the late 2010s). Library creation used the immunoSEQ multiplex PCR assay. The multiplex PCR relied on a mix of 60 forward primers for TCR Vbeta segments and 13 reverse primers for TCR Jbeta segments. This immuneACCESS table, as held by TCRdb, lists in-frame sequences with V and J called but not all clones. Of the missing ones, under half trace to an unresolved V gene in checked studies; the others have no known cause. For this sample there are fewer than 200,000 clones; around 86% appear just once. The top ten constitute around 2.3% of the sample. Sequenced material: PBMCs. The source of these receptors is a male donor in good health and CMV-seronegative.

This clone was counted a single time. The chain has TRBV18 and TRBJ2-7; 8 bases are a match to TRBD1. After removal of 3 bases from V and 4 bases from J, the junction contained 8 bases not matched to a gene. Looked up from germline, CDR1 is KGHSH and CDR2 is LQKENI. This CDR3 contains 15 residues. In nucleotides, the CDR3 is TGTGCCAGCTCACCCCTGGACAGGGACGGGTACGAGCAGTACTTC. The encoded protein is CASSPLDRDGYEQYF.

The chain employs TRBV6-6 and TRBJ1-5; tentatively, D is TRBD1 (6 bases). The germline V gene encodes CDR1 MNHNY and CDR2 SVGAGI (reference sequence). V lost 5 bases to trimming and J lost 3 bases, with 14 bases between them. The CDR3 totals 15 residues. The CDR3, as DNA: TGTGCCAGCAGTCGGGGGGCCCAAAACAATCAGCCCCAGCATTTT. The encoded protein is CASSRGAQNNQPQHF.

The rearrangement links TRBV6-6 to TRBJ1-3, with no clear D. Trimming removed 6 bases from V and 6 bases from J, with 18 bases in between. The CDR3 contains 15 residues. Germline V gene sequence: CDR1 MNHNY, CDR2 SVGAGI (reference sequence). This CDR3 is CASRPRGGRANTIYF. CDR3 DNA: TGTGCCAGCAGACCCCGGGGAGGGAGGGCAAACACCATATATTTT.

This sequence joins TRBV9 and TRBJ1-1, with D possibly matching TRBD1 (5 bases). The CDR3 is made up of 13 amino acids. Looked up from germline, CDR1 is SGDLS and CDR2 is YYNGEE. V was trimmed by 4 bases and J by 1 base, leaving 8 bases between them. The CDR3 DNA sequence: TGTGCCAGCAGCCCACAGGCGAACACTGAAGCTTTCTTT. It encodes CASSPQANTEAFF.

The CDR3 coding sequence is TGCGCCAGCAGCCATAGACAGGGGGCTGGGGCCAACGTCCTGACTTTC. This gives the protein CASSHRQGAGANVLTF. The genes are TRBV4-1 and TRBJ2-6; TRBD1 agrees at 9 bases. This CDR3 spans 16 amino acids. Per the germline V gene, CDR1 is MGHRA and CDR2 is YSYEKL. The V segment lost 3 bases and the J segment 2 bases; nucleotides outside the gene matches: 2.

The chain carries TRBV6-5 and TRBJ2-3; D is perhaps TRBD1 (5 bases). The CDR3 is made up of 13 amino acids. Per germline, CDR1 MNHEY and CDR2 SVGAGI. Trimming removed 7 bases at V and 2 bases at J, with 10 bases between. The CDR3 DNA follows: TGTGCCAGCAAGGACACCTACACAGATACGCAGTATTTT. This gives the protein CASKDTYTDTQYF.

The chain employs TRBV5-4 and TRBJ1-6; D remains ambiguous. Trimming removed 1 base from V and 9 bases from J, with 11 bases in between. The length of the CDR3 is 14 residues. The germline V gene encodes CDR1 SGHNT and CDR2 YYREEE (reference sequence). CDR3 sequence: CASSLQEVGSPLHF. In nucleotides, the CDR3 is TGTGCCAGCAGCTTGCAGGAGGTTGGTTCACCCCTCCACTTT.

A remark on this clone: Other DNA sequences of this sample code for an identical CDR3. J is TRBJ1-4 and V is TRBV5-1; 9 bases map to TRBD1. Unmatched junction bases numbered 5, after V lost 0 bases and J lost 8 bases. The CDR3 length is 15 residues. CDR1 is SGHRS and CDR2 is YFSETQ in the germline V gene. The CDR3: CASSLAGQGGEKLFF. The DNA of the CDR3 is TGCGCCAGCAGCTTGGCGGGACAGGGAGGAGAAAAACTGTTTTTT.

This chain links TRBV15 with TRBJ2-5; 8 bases fit TRBD1. The end of the DNA fits TRBJ2-7 better, so the J call may be wrong. The CDR3 runs to 15 residues. The V gene's germline CDR1 is LNHNV and CDR2 YYDKDF (reference sequence). CDR3 bases: TGTGCCACCAGCAGTCCTGACAGGGGACCCTACGAGCAGTACTTC. Protein sequence: CATSSPDRGPYEQYF.

The genes are TRBV30 and TRBJ2-2, with TRBD1 as a possible D gene (5 bases). The CDR3 is 14 residues long. Trimming took 8 bases from V and 0 from J, leaving 13 bases between them. Germline values: CDR1 GTSNPN, CDR2 SVGIG (reference sequence). This CDR3 is CAQGRAPNTGELFF. The CDR3 region has the DNA TGTGCCCAGGGTCGGGCACCGAACACCGGGGAGCTGTTTTTT.

This clone was observed a single time. V gene TRBV7-9 combines with J gene TRBJ2-3; D is perhaps TRBD1 (5 bases). Germline CDR1 reads SEHNR; CDR2 reads FQNEAQ (reference sequence). V lost 1 base and J lost 2, with 22 bases in between. This CDR3 is 19 amino acids long. The CDR3 bases are TGTGCCAGCAGCTTAGTGTCAAGCGTTCCGGAAGGGGACACAGATACGCAGTATTTT. Translating gives CASSLVSSVPEGDTDTQYF.

This clone has just one count. The chain uses TRBV4-1 and TRBJ2-7; 8 nucleotides agree with TRBD1. V gave up 2 bases and J gave up 3 bases; unmatched junction bases: 9. The CDR3 contains 16 residues. Germline CDR1 and CDR2: MGHRA and YSYEKL. The CDR3 DNA is TGCGCCAGCAGCCAAAATCAGCGGACAGGGATCTACGAGCAGTACTTC. Translated: CASSQNQRTGIYEQYF.

The gene calls are TRBV18 and TRBJ2-5; 7 positions agree with TRBD1. V was clipped by 3 bases and J by 1 base; unmatched bases: 5. This CDR3 has 15 amino acids. Germline loops: CDR1 KGHSH, CDR2 LQKENI. DNA of the CDR3: TGTGCCAGCTCACCGAGACAGGGCAGCCAAGAGACCCAGTACTTC. Translated: CASSPRQGSQETQYF. Full variable domain (remainder filled in from reference TRBV18 and TRBJ2-5): NAGVMQNPRHLVRRRGQEARLRCSPMKGHSHVYWYRQLPEEGLKFMVYLQKENIIDESGMPKERFSAEFPKEGPSILRIQQVVRGDSAAYFCASSPRQGSQETQYFGPGTRLLVL.

This clone has just a few counts. The chain recombines TRBV6-1 with TRBJ1-2; tentative D call: TRBD1 (6 bases). The CDR3 spans 15 residues. V gave up 4 bases and J gave up 6 bases, with 18 bases separating them. The germline CDR1 and CDR2 sequences are MNHNS and SASEGT. The CDR3 sequence: CASSGQVPLYNGYTF. The CDR3 DNA reads as TGTGCCAGCAGTGGACAGGTTCCCCTCTATAATGGCTACACCTTC.

The sample holds one count of this clone. This sequence joins TRBV10-1 and TRBJ1-1; possibly TRBD1 for D (5 bases). The CDR3 sequence is 13 residues long. Germline V gene sequence: CDR1 WNHNN, CDR2 SYGVQD (reference sequence). The V end was cut by 4 bases, the J end by 6 bases, with 12 bases between. The CDR3 coding sequence is TGCGCCAGCAGTGCTGGCAGGGCCTCTGAAGCTTTCTTT. This translates into CASSAGRASEAFF.

The chain links TRBV7-9 to TRBJ1-4; D is possibly TRBD1 (6 bases). The germline gives CDR1 SEHNR, CDR2 FQNEAQ (reference sequence). This CDR3 region has 17 residues. V lost 1 base to trimming and J lost 0 bases, with 12 bases between them. In nucleotides, the CDR3 is TGTGCCAGCAGCTTAGGTCTTGGGGGCACAACTAATGAAAAACTGTTTTTT. Amino acid sequence: CASSLGLGGTTNEKLFF. The variable domain in full, completed from reference TRBV7-9 and TRBJ1-4, reads DTGVSQNPRHKITKRGQNVTFRCDPISEHNRLYWYRQTLGQGPEFLTYFQNEAQLEKSRLLSDRFSAERPKGSFSTLEIQRTEQGDSAMYLCASSLGLGGTTNEKLFFGSGTQLSVL.

The rearrangement uses TRBV7-9 and TRBJ2-7, with D tentatively TRBD1 (5 bases). The CDR3 has 14 amino acids. Germline V CDR1 and CDR2: SEHNR, FQNEAQ (reference sequence). Trimming pared 4 bases from V and 2 bases from J, leaving 12 bases between. The CDR3 sequence is CASSSSGSTYEQYF. In nucleotides, the CDR3 is TGTGCCAGCAGCTCATCAGGGTCTACCTACGAGCAGTACTTC.

The chain couples TRBV6-5 to TRBJ1-1, with TRBD1 matching over 8 bases. Germline values: CDR1 MNHEY, CDR2 SVGAGI. This CDR3 has 15 amino acids. V lost 5 bases and J lost 7; bases outside the gene matches: 12. The CDR3 region is CASSIDRQGWDEAFF. The CDR3 DNA reads TGTGCCAGCAGTATAGACCGACAGGGGTGGGATGAAGCTTTCTTT.

This sequence joins TRBV4-1 and TRBJ1-1; a possible D gene is TRBD1 (6 bases). From germline, CDR1 is MGHRA and CDR2 YSYEKL. V was pared by 1 base and J by 1 base, with 13 bases between. The CDR3 has 16 amino acids. The CDR3 DNA sequence: TGCGCCAGCAGCCAAGGTGGGAGGGGGAGGAACACTGAAGCTTTCTTT. This encodes CASSQGGRGRNTEAFF.

Here the CDR3 DNA reads TGCAGCGTCACCCACGGGGAATTTAACACTGAAGCTTTCTTT. Its translation is CSVTHGEFNTEAFF. The V call is TRBV29-1, the J call TRBJ1-1; D is unclear. This CDR3 spans 14 amino acids. The V gene's germline CDR1 is SQVTM and CDR2 ANQGSEA. Trimming left V 6 bases short and J 2 bases short, with 16 bases between.

This clone turned up a few times. This rearrangement joins TRBV5-1 to TRBJ2-7; 12 bases fit TRBD2. CDR1 is SGHRS, CDR2 YFSETQ, per germline. V gave up 2 bases and J gave up 0 bases; unmatched junction bases: 12. The CDR3 spans 19 residues. CDR3 loop: CASSFKLAGGLQSSYEQYF. CDR3 nucleotide sequence: TGCGCCAGCAGCTTTAAACTAGCGGGGGGACTCCAAAGCTCCTACGAGCAGTACTTC.

This clone was counted a single time. The chain links TRBV6-6 to TRBJ1-1; unclear D gene. Trimming removed 5 bases at V and 1 base at J, with 8 bases between. This CDR3 contains 13 residues. Germline loops: CDR1 MNHNY, CDR2 SVGAGI (reference sequence). CDR3 sequence reads: CASSPPGNTEAFF. DNA of the CDR3: TGTGCCAGCAGTCCCCCGGGGAACACTGAAGCTTTCTTT.

V and J are TRBV29-1 and TRBJ1-1; TRBD1 agrees at 9 bases. CDR1 is SQVTM and CDR2 is ANQGSEA in the germline V gene. The CDR3 has 13 residues. The ends lost 5 bases at V and 1 base at J; junction bases unmatched: 2. The CDR3 bases are TGCAGCGTTAAGACAGGGGGGAACACTGAAGCTTTCTTT. Translation: CSVKTGGNTEAFF.

The rearrangement links TRBV4-3 to TRBJ2-3; D unresolved. The CDR3 sequence is 16 residues long. V dropped 1 base and J dropped 0 bases, with 11 bases sitting between them. Germline V gene lookup returns CDR1 LGHNA and CDR2 YSLEER. CDR3: CASSQGGSRSTDTQYF. CDR3 sequence (DNA): TGCGCCAGCAGCCAAGGTGGTTCCAGGAGCACAGATACGCAGTATTTT.

The chain combines TRBV27 with TRBJ1-2; tentative D call: TRBD1 (6 bases). Per germline, CDR1 MNHEY and CDR2 SMNVEV (reference sequence). The CDR3 covers 13 residues. Trimming removed 6 bases at V and 4 bases at J, with 12 bases between. The CDR3 sequence is CASRSGQTYGYTF. CDR3 DNA: TGTGCCAGCAGGTCCGGACAGACCTATGGCTACACCTTC.

The CDR3 loop is CASSRRTGLAGYASTDTQYF. CDR3 sequence (DNA): TGTGCCAGCAGCCGCCGAACGGGACTAGCGGGATATGCTAGCACAGATACGCAGTATTTT. The genes are TRBV14 and TRBJ2-3, with 13 positions matching TRBD2. Looked up from germline, CDR1 is SGHDN and CDR2 is FVKESK. The CDR3 extends over 20 amino acids. Trimming took 4 bases from V and 0 from J; bases not matched to a gene: 13.

The J gene is TRBJ1-2, the V gene TRBV6-1, with TRBD1 matching 8 bases. Germline CDR1 MNHNS, CDR2 SASEGT. V trimming: 6 bases; J trimming: 4 bases; junction bases outside the gene matches: 7. The CDR3 sequence is 14 residues long. CDR3 residues: CASRLGGQAYGYTF. The CDR3 nucleotides read TGTGCCAGCAGGTTAGGGGGACAGGCCTATGGCTACACCTTC.

This chain uses TRBV6-4 with TRBJ1-1, with a weak D call TRBD1 (5 bases). Germline CDR1 reads MRHNA; CDR2 reads SNTAGT. V lost 5 bases and J lost 5, with 12 bases in between. The length of the CDR3 is 13 residues. The CDR3 loop is CASSSGAGTEAFF. CDR3 in DNA: TGTGCCAGCAGTTCTGGGGCGGGAACTGAAGCTTTCTTT.

The chain carries TRBV5-6 and TRBJ2-7, with a weak D call TRBD2 (5 bases). This CDR3 contains 15 residues. Trimming shortened V by 0 bases and J by 7 bases, and 17 bases separated the two germline ends. Germline loops: CDR1 SGHDT, CDR2 YYEEEE. The CDR3 sequence: CASSLVSRHTGEQYF. The CDR3 region has the DNA TGTGCCAGCAGCTTGGTCTCCAGGCATACGGGGGAGCAGTACTTC.

A note on this clone: Other DNA sequences from this sample encode an identical CDR3 as well. The chain links TRBV6-6 to TRBJ1-1; weak D call: TRBD1 (5 bases). CDR3 length: 14 residues. V was clipped by 2 bases and J by 2 bases, with 9 bases between them. The germline V gene has CDR1 MNHNY and CDR2 SVGAGI (reference sequence). This chain's CDR3 is CASSYGQGNTEAFF. Written as DNA, the CDR3 is TGTGCCAGCAGTTACGGGCAGGGAAACACTGAAGCTTTCTTT.